These 23 T cell receptor beta chains were sequenced from one sample in a study of a mutant IDH1 vaccine in newly diagnosed glioma. No antigen has been assigned to these receptors. Noted time point: week 5, during vaccination. A 20-mer mutant IDH1 peptide at 300 ug was injected subcutaneously with topical imiquimod. Assay used: immunoSEQ multiplex PCR; TCRdb lists only in-frame clones, some missing. This sample carries tens of thousands of clones, 78% of them seen once, and the ten largest clones take roughly 5.5%. Sequencing was performed on PBMCs, taken from a glioma patient whose treatment included an IDH1 peptide vaccine. The origin of the receptors is a man aged 35 to 55 with glioma.

The chain combines TRBV18 with TRBJ2-5, with 7 bases identical to TRBD1. After removal of 1 base from V and 5 bases from J, the junction contained 7 bases not matched to a gene. Germline CDR1 is KGHSH and CDR2 is LQKENI. The CDR3 sequence is 15 residues long. Here the CDR3 reads CASSPRSGGEETQYF. CDR3 DNA sequence: TGTGCCAGCTCACCACGGTCAGGGGGTGAGGAGACCCAGTACTTC.

V is TRBV15 and J is TRBJ1-3; possible D gene TRBD1, 6 bases. V was trimmed by 9 bases and J by 4 bases, leaving 13 bases between them. CDR1 is LNHNV and CDR2 is YYDKDF in the germline V gene (reference sequence). CDR3 length equals 13 residues. CDR3 residues: CATLLQGGNTIYF. CDR3 coding DNA: TGTGCCACTCTACTCCAGGGGGGAAACACCATATATTTT. The full variable domain, completed using reference TRBV15 and TRBJ1-3, is DAMVIQNPRYQVTQFGKPVTLSCSQTLNHNVMYWYQQKSSQAPKLLFHYYDKDFNNEADTPDNFQSRRPNTSFCFLDIRSPGLGDTAMYLCATLLQGGNTIYFGEGSWLTVV.

The chain uses TRBV7-2 and TRBJ2-5, with unresolved D. Germline V gene data show CDR1 as SGHTA and CDR2 as FQGNSA. The CDR3 runs to 14 residues. The V end lost 8 bases, the J end lost 1 base, and 14 bases lay between the germline ends. The CDR3 reads CASVTQTSQETQYF. CDR3 sequence (DNA): TGTGCCAGCGTTACCCAGACCAGCCAAGAGACCCAGTACTTC.

The chain links TRBV5-5 to TRBJ1-3; TRBD1 might be the D (6 bases). This CDR3 has 14 residues. Germline loops: CDR1 SGHKS, CDR2 YYEKEE (reference sequence). V shed 5 bases and J shed 4 bases, with 13 bases lying between them. DNA for the CDR3: TGTGCCAGCAGGCTCGGGGGGGGCGGAAACACCATATATTTT. This gives the protein CASRLGGGGNTIYF. Combining the CDR3 with reference TRBV5-5 and TRBJ1-3 gives the whole variable domain DAGVTQSPTHLIKTRGQQVTLRCSPISGHKSVSWYQQVLGQGPQFIFQYYEKEERGRGNFPDRFSARQFPNYSSELNVNALLLGDSALYLCASRLGGGGNTIYFGEGSWLTVV.

The chain is built from TRBV6-1 and TRBJ2-5; 15 nucleotides align to TRBD2. Germline V gives CDR1 MNHNS, CDR2 SASEGT. The trim removed 3 bases at V and 5 bases at J, leaving 16 bases unmatched. The CDR3 has 20 residues. The CDR3 nucleotides read TGTGCCAGCAGTGAGCCGGACACTGGACTAGCGGGGGGGCCCGGGGAGACCCAGTACTTC. Translation gives CASSEPDTGLAGGPGETQYF.

The genes are TRBV6-6 and TRBJ2-5; no reliable D call. In germline, CDR1 is MNHNY, CDR2 SVGAGI (reference sequence). The CDR3 contains 13 residues. The germline V and J ends were trimmed by 4 bases and 1 base, with 7 bases remaining between them. CDR3 nucleotide sequence: TGTGCCAGCAGTTCCCCGGCCCAAGAGACCCAGTACTTC. Residues: CASSSPAQETQYF.

The chain joins TRBV2 to TRBJ2-2, with D unclear. Germline V gene lookup returns CDR1 SNHLY and CDR2 FYNNEI. The CDR3 length is 13 residues. V was shortened by 7 bases and J by 2 bases, with 8 bases between the two germline ends. This CDR3 is CASNQENTGELFF. The CDR3 DNA follows: TGTGCCAGCAACCAAGAAAACACCGGGGAGCTGTTTTTT.

V usage is TRBV27 and J usage is TRBJ1-2, with D unclear. CDR3 length: 14 residues. The germline V gene encodes CDR1 MNHEY and CDR2 SMNVEV (reference sequence). V was clipped by 2 bases and J by 0 bases, with 7 bases between them. This CDR3 reads CASSLTVTNYGYTF. CDR3 nucleotide sequence: TGTGCCAGCAGTTTAACAGTTACTAACTATGGCTACACCTTC.

The chain uses TRBV30 and TRBJ2-5, with D possibly being TRBD1 (6 bases). CDR1 GTSNPN and CDR2 SVGIG come from the germline V gene (reference sequence). V shed 1 base and J shed 7 bases, with 10 bases lying between them. The CDR3 is made up of 12 amino acids. In nucleotides, the CDR3 is TGTGCCTGGAGTGGGGGGCCGAGGACCCAGTACTTC. Protein: CAWSGGPRTQYF.

The chain has TRBV30 and TRBJ1-2, with 11 bases lining up with TRBD1. The CDR3 covers 15 residues. J gave up 6 bases and V 2 bases, and 8 bases lay outside the gene matches. Germline CDR1 and CDR2: GTSNPN and SVGIG (reference sequence). The CDR3 protein is CAWSYWTGGLDGYTF. DNA for the CDR3: TGTGCCTGGAGTTACTGGACAGGGGGCTTGGATGGCTACACCTTC.

The chain uses TRBV6-6 and TRBJ2-2, with D possibly called TRBD1 or TRBD2 (5 bases each). The V end was cut by 0 bases, the J end by 0 bases, with 8 bases between. The CDR3 contains 16 residues. From germline, CDR1 is MNHNY and CDR2 SVGAGI (reference sequence). The CDR3 loop reads CASSYSVGANTGELFF. DNA of the CDR3: TGTGCCAGCAGTTACTCGGTGGGGGCGAACACCGGGGAGCTGTTTTTT.

The sample holds a few counts of this clone. The genes are TRBV2 and TRBJ1-3; D is unresolved. The CDR3 length is 14 residues. From germline, CDR1 is SNHLY and CDR2 FYNNEI. V lost 5 bases to trimming and J lost 4 bases, with 12 bases between them. The CDR3 bases are TGTGCCAGCAGTCGCGAACTCGGAGGAAACACCATATATTTT. This translates into CASSRELGGNTIYF.

The V and J genes are TRBV11-3 and TRBJ2-7; possibly TRBD1 for D (6 bases). Germline V gene lookup returns CDR1 SGHNT and CDR2 YENEEA. The CDR3 is 16 amino acids. V was pared by 3 bases and J by 0 bases, with 15 bases between. DNA for the CDR3: TGTGCCAGCAGCTTCAGGGGCAGCCGACTCTCCTACGAGCAGTACTTC. Translated: CASSFRGSRLSYEQYF.

This chain joins TRBV2 and TRBJ2-7; TRBD1 matches at 7 bases. V dropped 6 bases and J dropped 7; count of bases not matched to a gene: 9. The germline gives CDR1 SNHLY, CDR2 FYNNEI. The length of the CDR3 is 13 residues. The CDR3: CASRRGLTGEQYF. The DNA for the CDR3 is TGTGCCAGCAGGAGGGGGCTAACGGGGGAGCAGTACTTC.

CDR3 protein: CASSSASGHLNTEAFF. CDR3 coding DNA: TGTGCCAGCAGCTCCGCGTCGGGACACCTGAACACTGAAGCTTTCTTT. V and J are TRBV5-4 and TRBJ1-1, with D perhaps TRBD1 (6 bases). CDR3 length: 16 amino acids. Germline values: CDR1 SGHNT, CDR2 YYREEE (reference sequence). V lost 3 bases to trimming and J lost 0 bases, with 15 bases between them.

This chain links TRBV12-5 with TRBJ2-3; no clear D gene. Germline CDR1 and CDR2: LGHNT and FRNRAP. The CDR3 has 14 residues. The ends were cut back, 1 base at V and 6 bases at J, with 11 bases in the middle. DNA for the CDR3: TGTGCTAGTGGTTTGGACAGCCCCAGGGATACGCAGTATTTT. This encodes CASGLDSPRDTQYF.

The gene calls are TRBV4-2 and TRBJ1-2, with D maybe TRBD1 (6 bases). Trimming removed 2 bases at V and 0 bases at J, with 10 bases between. From germline, CDR1 is LGHNA and CDR2 YNFKEQ. The CDR3 totals 15 residues. The CDR3 loop is CASSQTQGTNYGYTF. CDR3 coding DNA: TGTGCCAGCAGCCAAACACAGGGAACTAACTATGGCTACACCTTC.

The rearrangement joins TRBV7-9 to TRBJ1-1, with a tentative D call TRBD1 (5 bases). The V and J ends lost 1 base and 8 bases respectively, with 14 bases between them. The germline CDR1 and CDR2 sequences are SEHNR and FQNEAQ (reference sequence). CDR3 length: 14 residues. The chain's CDR3 is CASSLGSGGIEAFF. The CDR3 nucleotides read TGTGCCAGCAGCTTAGGGAGTGGGGGGATAGAAGCTTTCTTT.

The chain carries TRBV7-8 and TRBJ2-5; D call uncertain. Per the germline V gene, CDR1 is SGHVS and CDR2 is FQNEAQ. The CDR3 runs 15 residues. V was trimmed by 11 bases and J by 4 bases, leaving 23 bases between them. The CDR3 nucleotides read TGTGCCGCCTGGGCGGTAGGGCCCGCTGGAGAGACCCAGTACTTC. Translation gives CAAWAVGPAGETQYF.

The chain combines TRBV5-1 with TRBJ1-1; D perhaps matches TRBD1 (6 bases). Germline V gives CDR1 SGHRS, CDR2 YFSETQ. V lost 4 bases and J lost 0, with 10 bases in between. The CDR3 is 14 residues long. In DNA form, the CDR3 reads TGCGCCAGCAGCGTCGGACAGCTGAACACTGAAGCTTTCTTT. Translation gives CASSVGQLNTEAFF.

The count of this clone is one. The chain has TRBV5-1 and TRBJ1-6; a weak D match, TRBD1 (5 bases). The CDR3 runs 16 residues. Trimming removed 4 bases from V and 0 bases from J, with 11 bases in between. Per germline, CDR1 SGHRS and CDR2 YFSETQ. CDR3 nucleotides: TGCGCCAGCAGCGAGGGACTGAGCTCCTATAATTCACCCCTCCACTTT. This codes for CASSEGLSSYNSPLHF.

This clone was counted once. The V gene is TRBV7-2, the J gene TRBJ1-2; perhaps TRBD1 as D (6 bases). The CDR3 loop spans 13 amino acids. V was clipped by 0 bases and J by 7 bases, with 9 bases between them. Germline V CDR1 and CDR2: SGHTA, FQGNSA. In nucleotides, the CDR3 is TGTGCCAGCAGCTTAGCGACAGGCTCTGGCTACACCTTC. Protein: CASSLATGSGYTF.

V and J are TRBV5-1 and TRBJ1-1; unclear D gene. CDR1 and CDR2 (germline): SGHRS, YFSETQ. The V and J ends lost 0 bases and 5 bases respectively, with 11 bases between them. The CDR3 is 14 amino acids. This chain's CDR3 is CASSLGWEPTEAFF. Here the CDR3 DNA reads TGCGCCAGCAGCTTGGGGTGGGAACCAACTGAAGCTTTCTTT.